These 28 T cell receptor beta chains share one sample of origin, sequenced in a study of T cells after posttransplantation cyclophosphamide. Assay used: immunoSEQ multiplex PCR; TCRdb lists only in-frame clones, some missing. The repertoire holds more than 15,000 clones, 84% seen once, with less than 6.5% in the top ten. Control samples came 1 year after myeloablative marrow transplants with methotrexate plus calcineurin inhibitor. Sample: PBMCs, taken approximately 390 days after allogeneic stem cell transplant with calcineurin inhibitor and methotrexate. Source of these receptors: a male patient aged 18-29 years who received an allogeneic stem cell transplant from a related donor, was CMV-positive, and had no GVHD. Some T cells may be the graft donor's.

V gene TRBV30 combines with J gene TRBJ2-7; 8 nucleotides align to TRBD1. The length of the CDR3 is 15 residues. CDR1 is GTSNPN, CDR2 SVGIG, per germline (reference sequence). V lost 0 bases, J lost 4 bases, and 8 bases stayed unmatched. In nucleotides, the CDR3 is TGTGCCTGGAGTGTAGGGCCAGGGGGCGTTTACGAGCAGTACTTC. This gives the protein CAWSVGPGGVYEQYF.

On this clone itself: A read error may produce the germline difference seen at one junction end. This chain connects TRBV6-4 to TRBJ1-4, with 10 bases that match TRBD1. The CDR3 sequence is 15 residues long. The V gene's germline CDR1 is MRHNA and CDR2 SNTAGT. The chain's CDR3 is CASSDSTGGIEELFF. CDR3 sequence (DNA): TGTGCCAGCAGTGACTCGACAGGGGGCATTGAAGAACTGTTTTTT.

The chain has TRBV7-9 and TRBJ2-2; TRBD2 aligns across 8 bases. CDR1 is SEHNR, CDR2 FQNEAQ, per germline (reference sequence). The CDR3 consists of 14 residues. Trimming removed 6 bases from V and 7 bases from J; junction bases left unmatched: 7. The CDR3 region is CASSPGLGIGELFF. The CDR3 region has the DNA TGTGCCAGCAGTCCGGGACTAGGAATCGGGGAGCTGTTTTTT. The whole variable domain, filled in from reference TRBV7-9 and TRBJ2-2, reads DTGVSQNPRHKITKRGQNVTFRCDPISEHNRLYWYRQTLGQGPEFLTYFQNEAQLEKSRLLSDRFSAERPKGSFSTLEIQRTEQGDSAMYLCASSPGLGIGELFFGEGSRLTVL.

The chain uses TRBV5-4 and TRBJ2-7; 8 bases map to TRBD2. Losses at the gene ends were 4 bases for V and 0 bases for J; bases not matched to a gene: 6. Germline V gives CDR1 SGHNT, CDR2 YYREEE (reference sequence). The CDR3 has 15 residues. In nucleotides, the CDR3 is TGTGCCAGCAGCCGAATACTAGCGGCCTCCTACGAGCAGTACTTC. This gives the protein CASSRILAASYEQYF.

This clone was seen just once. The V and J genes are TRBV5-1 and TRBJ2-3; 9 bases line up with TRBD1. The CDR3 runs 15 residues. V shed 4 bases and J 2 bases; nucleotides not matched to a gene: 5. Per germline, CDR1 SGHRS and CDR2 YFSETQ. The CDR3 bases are TGCGCCAGCAGCGAGGACAGGGGCAACACAGATACGCAGTATTTT. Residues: CASSEDRGNTDTQYF.

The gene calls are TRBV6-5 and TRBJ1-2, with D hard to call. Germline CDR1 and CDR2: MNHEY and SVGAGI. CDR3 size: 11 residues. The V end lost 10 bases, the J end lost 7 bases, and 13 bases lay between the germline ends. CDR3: CATKMARGYTF. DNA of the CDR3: TGTGCCACCAAGATGGCCCGTGGCTACACCTTC.

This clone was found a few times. CDR3 in DNA: TGTGCCAGCAGTACACCGGGACAGGGGGCCTCGGAGACCCAGTACTTC. It encodes CASSTPGQGASETQYF. The rearrangement links TRBV28 to TRBJ2-5; 12 bases are a match to TRBD1. V dropped 5 bases and J dropped 5; count of bases not matched to a gene: 9. Germline CDR1 reads MDHEN; CDR2 reads SYDVKM. The CDR3 length is 16 residues.

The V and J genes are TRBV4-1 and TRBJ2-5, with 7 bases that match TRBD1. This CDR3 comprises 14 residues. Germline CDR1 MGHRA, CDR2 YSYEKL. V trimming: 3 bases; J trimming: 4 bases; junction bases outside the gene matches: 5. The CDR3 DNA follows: TGCGCCAGCAGCCATACGACAGGGCCAGAGACCCAGTACTTC. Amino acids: CASSHTTGPETQYF.

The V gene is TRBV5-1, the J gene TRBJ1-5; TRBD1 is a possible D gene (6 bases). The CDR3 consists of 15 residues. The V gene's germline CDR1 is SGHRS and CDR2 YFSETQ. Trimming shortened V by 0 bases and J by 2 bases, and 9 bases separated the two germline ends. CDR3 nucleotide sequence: TGCGCCAGCAGCTTGGGGGACAAAGGCAATCAGCCCCAGCATTTT. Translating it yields CASSLGDKGNQPQHF.

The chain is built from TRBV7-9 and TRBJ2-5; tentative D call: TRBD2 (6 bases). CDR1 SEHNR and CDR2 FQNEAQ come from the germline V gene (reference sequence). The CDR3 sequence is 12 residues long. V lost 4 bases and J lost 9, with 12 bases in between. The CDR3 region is CASSSPTGAQYF. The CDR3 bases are TGTGCCAGCAGCTCCCCAACGGGGGCCCAGTACTTC.

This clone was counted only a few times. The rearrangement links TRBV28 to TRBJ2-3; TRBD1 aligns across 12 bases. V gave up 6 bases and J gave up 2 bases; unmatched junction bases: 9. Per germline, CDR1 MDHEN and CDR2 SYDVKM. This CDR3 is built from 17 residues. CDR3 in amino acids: CASRQRDRGPFTDTQYF. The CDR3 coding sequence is TGTGCCAGCAGGCAAAGGGACAGGGGGCCTTTCACAGATACGCAGTATTTT.

CDR3 sequence: CAWSVLGRADTQYF. In DNA, the CDR3 is TGTGCCTGGAGTGTACTCGGGAGGGCCGATACGCAGTATTTT. This chain links TRBV30 with TRBJ2-3; 8 nucleotides agree with TRBD2. CDR3 length equals 14 residues. The J segment lost 6 bases and the V segment lost 0 bases, leaving 5 bases of the junction unmatched. From germline, CDR1 is GTSNPN and CDR2 SVGIG (reference sequence).

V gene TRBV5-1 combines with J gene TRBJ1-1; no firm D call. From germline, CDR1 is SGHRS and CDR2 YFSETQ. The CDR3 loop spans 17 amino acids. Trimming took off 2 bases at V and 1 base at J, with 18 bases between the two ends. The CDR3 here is CASSFSTPIEANTEAFF. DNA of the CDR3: TGCGCCAGCAGCTTTTCCACTCCGATTGAGGCGAACACTGAAGCTTTCTTT.

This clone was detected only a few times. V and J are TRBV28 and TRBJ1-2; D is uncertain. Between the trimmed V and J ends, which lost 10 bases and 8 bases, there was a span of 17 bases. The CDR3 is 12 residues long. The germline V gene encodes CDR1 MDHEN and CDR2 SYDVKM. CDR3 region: CAIGTREIGYTF. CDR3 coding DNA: TGTGCCATTGGAACCCGGGAAATCGGCTACACCTTC.

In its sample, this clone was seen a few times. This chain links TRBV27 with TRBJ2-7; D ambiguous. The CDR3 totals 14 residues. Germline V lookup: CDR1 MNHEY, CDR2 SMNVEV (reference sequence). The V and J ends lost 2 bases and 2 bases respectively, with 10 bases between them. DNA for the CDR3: TGTGCCAGCAGTTTAGACGACAAACCCTACGAGCAGTACTTC. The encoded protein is CASSLDDKPYEQYF.

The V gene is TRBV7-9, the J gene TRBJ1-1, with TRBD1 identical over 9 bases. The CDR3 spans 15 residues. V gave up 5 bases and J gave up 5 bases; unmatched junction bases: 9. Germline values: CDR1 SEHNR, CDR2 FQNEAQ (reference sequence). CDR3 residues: CASSPTNRGRTEAFF. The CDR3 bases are TGTGCCAGCAGCCCTACCAACAGGGGGCGAACTGAAGCTTTCTTT.

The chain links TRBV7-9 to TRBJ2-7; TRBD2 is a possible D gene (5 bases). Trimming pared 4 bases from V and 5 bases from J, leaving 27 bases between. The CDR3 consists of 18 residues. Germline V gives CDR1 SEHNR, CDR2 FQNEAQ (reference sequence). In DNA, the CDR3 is TGTGCCAGCAGCTGGGGAATAAACGTCTGGATTAAGGAGGACGAGCAGTACTTC. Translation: CASSWGINVWIKEDEQYF.

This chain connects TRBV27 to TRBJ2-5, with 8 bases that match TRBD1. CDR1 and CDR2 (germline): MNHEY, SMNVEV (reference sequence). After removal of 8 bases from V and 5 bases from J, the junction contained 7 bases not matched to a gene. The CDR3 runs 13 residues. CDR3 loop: CASGGTGWETQYF. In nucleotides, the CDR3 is TGTGCCAGCGGAGGGACAGGATGGGAGACCCAGTACTTC.

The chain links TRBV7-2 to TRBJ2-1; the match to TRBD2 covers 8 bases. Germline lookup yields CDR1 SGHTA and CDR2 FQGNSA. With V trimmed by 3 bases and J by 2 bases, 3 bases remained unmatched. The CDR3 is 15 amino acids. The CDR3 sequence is CASSFDGRAYNEQFF. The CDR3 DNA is TGTGCCAGCAGCTTTGACGGGAGGGCCTACAATGAGCAGTTCTTC.

CDR3 coding DNA: TGTGCCAGCAGCTCCAGGGTGGGAGGAGAAAAACTGTTTTTT. This translates into CASSSRVGGEKLFF. This chain joins TRBV5-8 and TRBJ1-4; D perhaps matches TRBD1 (5 bases). V lost 3 bases to trimming and J lost 8 bases, with 14 bases between them. This CDR3 comprises 14 residues. Germline CDR1 is SGHTS and CDR2 is YDEGEE.

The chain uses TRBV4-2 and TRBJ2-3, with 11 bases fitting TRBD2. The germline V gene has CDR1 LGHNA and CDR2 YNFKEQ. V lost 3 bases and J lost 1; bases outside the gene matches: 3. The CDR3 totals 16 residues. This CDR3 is CASSHELAGGTDTQYF. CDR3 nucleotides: TGTGCCAGCAGCCACGAACTAGCGGGGGGCACAGATACGCAGTATTTT.

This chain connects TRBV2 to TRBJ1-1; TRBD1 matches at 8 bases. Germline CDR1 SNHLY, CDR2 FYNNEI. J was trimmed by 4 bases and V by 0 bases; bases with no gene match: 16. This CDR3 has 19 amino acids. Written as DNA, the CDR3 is TGTGCCAGCAGTGAAGCGCTTAGGCGAGGTGGACAGGGAGGCACTGAAGCTTTCTTT. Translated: CASSEALRRGGQGGTEAFF.

The DNA of the CDR3 is TGTGCCACCGCTGGGAGGGCCTCCTACAATGAGCAGTTCTTC. Its protein is CATAGRASYNEQFF. This sequence joins TRBV6-5 and TRBJ2-1, with 7 bases that match TRBD2. J gave up 0 bases and V 10 bases, and 6 bases lay outside the gene matches. The CDR3 covers 14 residues. The germline gives CDR1 MNHEY, CDR2 SVGAGI.

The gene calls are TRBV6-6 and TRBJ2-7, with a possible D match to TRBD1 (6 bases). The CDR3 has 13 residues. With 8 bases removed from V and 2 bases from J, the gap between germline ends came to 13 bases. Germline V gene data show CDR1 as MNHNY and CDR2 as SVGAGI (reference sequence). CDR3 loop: CASGLDRAYEQYF. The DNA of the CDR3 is TGTGCCAGCGGCCTGGACAGAGCCTACGAGCAGTACTTC.

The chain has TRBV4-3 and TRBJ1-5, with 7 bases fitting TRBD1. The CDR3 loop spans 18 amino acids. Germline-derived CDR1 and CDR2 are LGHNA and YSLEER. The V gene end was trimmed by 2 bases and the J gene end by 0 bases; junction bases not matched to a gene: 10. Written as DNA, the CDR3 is TGCGCCAGCAGCCAATTTCGACAGGGATTGTATAGCAATCAGCCCCAGCATTTT. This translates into CASSQFRQGLYSNQPQHF.

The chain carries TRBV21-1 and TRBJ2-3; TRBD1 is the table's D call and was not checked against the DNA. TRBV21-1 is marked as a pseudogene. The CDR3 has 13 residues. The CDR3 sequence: CASGAGGADTQYF. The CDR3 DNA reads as TGTGCCAGCGGTGCAGGGGGCGCAGATACGCAGTATTTT.

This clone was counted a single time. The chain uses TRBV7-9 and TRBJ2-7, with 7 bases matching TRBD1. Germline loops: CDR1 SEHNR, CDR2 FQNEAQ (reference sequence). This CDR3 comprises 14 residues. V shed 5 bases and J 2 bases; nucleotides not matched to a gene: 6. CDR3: CASSARDRPYEQYF. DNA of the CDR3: TGTGCCAGCAGCGCAAGGGACAGACCCTACGAGCAGTACTTC.

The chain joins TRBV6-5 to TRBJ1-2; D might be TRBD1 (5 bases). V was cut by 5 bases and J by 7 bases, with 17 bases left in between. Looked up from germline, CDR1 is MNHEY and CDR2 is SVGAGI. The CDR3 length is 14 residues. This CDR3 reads CASSPKPGGGGYTF. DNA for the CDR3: TGTGCCAGCAGTCCAAAGCCTGGGGGGGGTGGCTACACCTTC.